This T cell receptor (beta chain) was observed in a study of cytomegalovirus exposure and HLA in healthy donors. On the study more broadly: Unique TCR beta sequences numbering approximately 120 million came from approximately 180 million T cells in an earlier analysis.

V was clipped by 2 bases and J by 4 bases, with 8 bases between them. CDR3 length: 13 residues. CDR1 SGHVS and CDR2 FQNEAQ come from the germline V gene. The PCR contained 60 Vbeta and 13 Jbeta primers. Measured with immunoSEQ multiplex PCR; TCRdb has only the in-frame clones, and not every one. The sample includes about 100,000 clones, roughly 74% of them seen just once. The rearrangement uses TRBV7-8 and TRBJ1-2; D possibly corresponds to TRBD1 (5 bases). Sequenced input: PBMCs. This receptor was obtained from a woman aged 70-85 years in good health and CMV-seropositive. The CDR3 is CASSLLGVYGYTF. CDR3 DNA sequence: TGTGCCAGCAGCTTATTAGGGGTCTATGGCTACACCTTC.